This T cell receptor beta chain was sequenced during a study of technical replicates of blood from a handful of donors. TCRdb's table, derived via immunoSEQ multiplex PCR, lists solely in-frame clones and lacks some. The sample records about 79,000 clones, roughly 94% being singletons. V lost 3 bases, J lost 6 bases, and 16 bases lay in between. Looked up from germline, CDR1 is SGHNT and CDR2 is YYREEE (reference sequence). The CDR3 has 15 residues. V and J are TRBV5-4 and TRBJ2-1, with D tentatively TRBD1 (7 bases). Sequencing was done on a sample of T cells isolated from PBMCs. The clonotype was recovered from a human donor in good health. Written as DNA, the CDR3 is TGTGCCAGCAGCTCAGGGGGGACGACTAGCAATGAGCAGTTCTTC. It yields the protein CASSSGGTTSNEQFF.